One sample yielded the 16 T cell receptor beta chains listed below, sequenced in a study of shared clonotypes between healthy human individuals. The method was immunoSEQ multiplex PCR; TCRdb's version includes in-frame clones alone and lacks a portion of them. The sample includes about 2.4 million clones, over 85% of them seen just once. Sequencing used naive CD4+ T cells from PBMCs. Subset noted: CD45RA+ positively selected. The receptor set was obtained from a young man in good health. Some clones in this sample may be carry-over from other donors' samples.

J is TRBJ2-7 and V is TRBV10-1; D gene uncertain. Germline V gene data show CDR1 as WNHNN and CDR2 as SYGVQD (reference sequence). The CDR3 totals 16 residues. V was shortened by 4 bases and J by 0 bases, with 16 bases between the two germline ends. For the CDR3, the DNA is TGCGCCAGCAGTGGTATTTTTTGGGTTCCCTCCTACGAGCAGTACTTC. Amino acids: CASSGIFWVPSYEQYF.

The CDR3 DNA is TGTGCCAGCAGCTTAGGCGTATGGGGCGCGGGAGATCTCTACGAGCAGTACTTC. Translation gives CASSLGVWGAGDLYEQYF. The V call is TRBV7-9, the J call TRBJ2-7; TRBD2 aligns across 7 bases. Germline CDR1 SEHNR, CDR2 FQNEAQ (reference sequence). The CDR3 extends over 18 amino acids. V lost 1 base and J lost 3; bases outside the gene matches: 15. The full variable domain, its missing parts supplied by reference TRBV7-9 and TRBJ2-7, is DTGVSQNPRHKITKRGQNVTFRCDPISEHNRLYWYRQTLGQGPEFLTYFQNEAQLEKSRLLSDRFSAERPKGSFSTLEIQRTEQGDSAMYLCASSLGVWGAGDLYEQYFGPGTRLTVT.

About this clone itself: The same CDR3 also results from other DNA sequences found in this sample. CDR3: CASSSTGYEQYF. CDR3 nucleotides: TGTGCCAGCAGCTCGACCGGCTACGAGCAGTACTTC. The J gene is TRBJ2-7, the V gene TRBV7-8; D not certain. The V gene lost 4 bases and the J gene lost 3 bases, with 7 bases spanning the gap. The CDR3 length is 12 residues. Germline V gene lookup returns CDR1 SGHVS and CDR2 FQNEAQ.

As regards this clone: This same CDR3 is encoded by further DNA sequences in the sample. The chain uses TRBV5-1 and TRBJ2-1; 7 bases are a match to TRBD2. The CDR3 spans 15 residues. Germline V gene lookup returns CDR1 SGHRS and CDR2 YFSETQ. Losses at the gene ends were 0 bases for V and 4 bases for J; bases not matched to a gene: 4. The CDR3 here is CASSLGGRGYNEQFF. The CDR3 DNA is TGCGCCAGCAGCTTGGGCGGGAGAGGTTACAATGAGCAGTTCTTC.

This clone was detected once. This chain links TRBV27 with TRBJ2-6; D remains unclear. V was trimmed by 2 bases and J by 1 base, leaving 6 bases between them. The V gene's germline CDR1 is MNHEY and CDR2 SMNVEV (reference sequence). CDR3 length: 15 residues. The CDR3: CASSLITSGANVLTF. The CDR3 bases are TGTGCCAGCAGTTTAATTACTTCTGGGGCCAACGTCCTGACTTTC.

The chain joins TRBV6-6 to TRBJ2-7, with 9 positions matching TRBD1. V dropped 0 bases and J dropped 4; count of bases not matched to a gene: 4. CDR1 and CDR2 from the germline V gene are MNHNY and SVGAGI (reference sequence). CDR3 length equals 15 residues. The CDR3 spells CASSYSGTGLYEQYF. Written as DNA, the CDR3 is TGTGCCAGCAGTTACTCCGGGACAGGGCTATACGAGCAGTACTTC.

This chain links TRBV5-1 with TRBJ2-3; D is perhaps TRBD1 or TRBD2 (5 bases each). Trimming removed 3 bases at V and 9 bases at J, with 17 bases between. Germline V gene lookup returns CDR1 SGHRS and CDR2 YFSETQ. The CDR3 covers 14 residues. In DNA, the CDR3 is TGCGCCAGCAGCTGGGGGACGGACGGCAAGACGCAGTATTTT. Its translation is CASSWGTDGKTQYF.

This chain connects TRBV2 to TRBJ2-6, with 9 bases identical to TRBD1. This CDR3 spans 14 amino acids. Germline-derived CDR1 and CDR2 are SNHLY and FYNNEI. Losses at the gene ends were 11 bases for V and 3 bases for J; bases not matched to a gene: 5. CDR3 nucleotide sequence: TGTGCCGGGACAGGGTCCGGTGGGGCCAACGTCCTGACTTTC. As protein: CAGTGSGGANVLTF.

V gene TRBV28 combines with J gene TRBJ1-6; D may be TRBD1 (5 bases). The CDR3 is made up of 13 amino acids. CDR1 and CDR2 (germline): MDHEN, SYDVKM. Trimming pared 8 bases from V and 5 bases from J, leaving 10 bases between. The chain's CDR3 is CASLQGNNSPLHF. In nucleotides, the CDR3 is TGTGCCAGCCTTCAGGGAAATAATTCACCCCTCCACTTT.

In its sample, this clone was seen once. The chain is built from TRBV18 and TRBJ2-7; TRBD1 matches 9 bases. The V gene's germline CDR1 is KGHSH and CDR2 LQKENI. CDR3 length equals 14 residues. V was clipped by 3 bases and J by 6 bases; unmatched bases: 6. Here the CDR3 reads CASSPDRGVGEQYF. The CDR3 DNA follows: TGTGCCAGCTCACCGGACAGGGGAGTAGGCGAGCAGTACTTC.

CDR3 in amino acids: CASSGKFLTEAFF. CDR3 coding DNA: TGTGCCAGCAGTGGGAAGTTTCTCACTGAAGCTTTCTTT. This chain uses TRBV6-1 with TRBJ1-1; D is undetermined. In germline, CDR1 is MNHNS, CDR2 SASEGT. V was cut by 4 bases and J by 4 bases, with 10 bases left in between. The CDR3 length is 13 residues.

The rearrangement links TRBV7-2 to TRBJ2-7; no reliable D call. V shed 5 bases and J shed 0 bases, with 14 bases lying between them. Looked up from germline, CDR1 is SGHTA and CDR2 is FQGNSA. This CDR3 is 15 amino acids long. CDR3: CASSPLGAYSYEQYF. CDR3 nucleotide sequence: TGTGCCAGCAGCCCCTTAGGAGCGTACTCCTACGAGCAGTACTTC.

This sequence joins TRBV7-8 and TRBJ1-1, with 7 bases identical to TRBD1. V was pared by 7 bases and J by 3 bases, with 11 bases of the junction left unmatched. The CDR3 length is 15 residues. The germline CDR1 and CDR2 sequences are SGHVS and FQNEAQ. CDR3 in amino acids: CASTPRGRGDTEAFF. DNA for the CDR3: TGTGCCAGCACCCCCCGGGGCAGGGGGGACACTGAAGCTTTCTTT.

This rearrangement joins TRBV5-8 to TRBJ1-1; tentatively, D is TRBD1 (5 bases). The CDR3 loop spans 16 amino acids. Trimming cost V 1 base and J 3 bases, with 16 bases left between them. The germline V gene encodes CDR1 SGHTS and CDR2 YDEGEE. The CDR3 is CASSLFRGLKHTEAFF. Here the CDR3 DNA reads TGTGCCAGCAGCTTGTTCCGGGGCCTCAAACACACTGAAGCTTTCTTT.

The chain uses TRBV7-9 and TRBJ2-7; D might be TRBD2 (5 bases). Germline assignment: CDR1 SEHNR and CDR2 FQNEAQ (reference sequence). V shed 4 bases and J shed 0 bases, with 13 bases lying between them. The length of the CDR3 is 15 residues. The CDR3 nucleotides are TGTGCCAGCAGCTCTTCCGGACTGCCCTCCTACGAGCAGTACTTC. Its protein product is CASSSSGLPSYEQYF.

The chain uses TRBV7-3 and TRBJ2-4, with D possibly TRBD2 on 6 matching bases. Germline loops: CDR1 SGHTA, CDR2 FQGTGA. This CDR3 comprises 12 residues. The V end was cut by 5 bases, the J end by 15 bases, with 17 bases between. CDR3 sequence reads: CASSPGGGEAYF. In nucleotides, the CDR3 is TGTGCCAGCAGCCCCGGAGGTGGGGAGGCGTACTTC.